Listed below are T cell receptor beta chains from one sample, sequenced in a study of shared T cell receptors in the human thymus. Clones were sequenced by immunoSEQ multiplex PCR, and TCRdb holds only the in-frame ones, with some missing. Of roughly 710,000 clones listed, roughly 88% were seen once; the top ten hold around 0.01%. These data are also associated with another study on human thymus T cells.

The material sequenced was thymocytes. These receptors came from a girl under three years old with a congenital heart defect. Each CDR3 is given with its conserved first and last residue. Fields, in order: CDR3 length, J gene, clone size, D gene, V gene, CDR3 protein, CDR3 DNA. The D gene is left open where the match is weak. The size entry is marked missing in some rows and otherwise reads once, few, many or a size class.

16	TRBJ2-7	.	.	TRBV4-3	CASSHWQCDSWREQYF	TGCGCCAGCAGCCATTGGCAATGCGACAGCTGGAGAGAGCAGTACTTC
13	TRBJ2-7	.	.	TRBV6-5	CASKEAGAYEQYF	TGTGCCAGCAAGGAGGCGGGTGCCTACGAGCAGTACTTC
15	TRBJ1-1	once	TRBD1	TRBV2	CASSDGTGGNTEAFF	TGTGCCAGCAGCGACGGGACAGGGGGCAACACTGAAGCTTTCTTT
14	TRBJ1-5	.	.	TRBV7-8	CASSRQVINQPQHF	TGTGCCAGCAGCCGACAGGTTATCAATCAGCCCCAGCATTTT
14	TRBJ2-2	once	.	TRBV6-5	CASSNSGFPGELFF	TGTGCCAGCAGTAATTCAGGTTTCCCCGGGGAGCTGTTTTTT
14	TRBJ1-1	.	.	TRBV6-5	CASSPISGGTEAFF	TGTGCCAGCAGTCCCATATCCGGGGGCACTGAAGCTTTCTTT
14	TRBJ1-1	once	TRBD1	TRBV2	CAISRGTGNAEAFF	TGTGCCATCAGCAGGGGGACAGGGAATGCTGAAGCTTTCTTT
19	TRBJ2-3	.	TRBD2	TRBV5-1	CASSLGRGGGAYVPDTQYF	TGCGCCAGCAGCTTAGGGCGTGGCGGGGGGGCGTATGTTCCAGATACGCAGTATTTT
14	TRBJ1-6	few	.	TRBV6-5	CASNLKTGNSPLHF	TGTGCCAGCAACCTTAAAACGGGGAATTCACCCCTCCACTTT
17	TRBJ1-3	.	TRBD1	TRBV4-1	CASSYRANRGPGNTIYF	TGCGCCAGCAGCTACCGAGCCAACAGGGGACCTGGAAACACCATATATTTT
16	TRBJ1-1	once	.	TRBV2	CASSTTRDWGNTEAFF	TGTGCCAGCAGTACAACCAGGGACTGGGGAAACACTGAAGCTTTCTTT
13	TRBJ2-5	.	TRBD1	TRBV19	CASSPDRAETQYF	TGTGCCAGTTCCCCGGACAGGGCAGAGACCCAGTACTTC
14	TRBJ1-6	.	TRBD1	TRBV9	CASSETGLRLPLHF	TGTGCCAGCAGCGAGACAGGGCTCCGTTTACCCCTCCACTTT
14	TRBJ1-1	.	.	TRBV5-1	CASSNTDSNTEAFF	TGCGCCAGCAGCAACACAGACAGCAACACTGAAGCTTTCTTT
15	TRBJ2-7	once	.	TRBV14	CASSQDKRSSYEQYF	TGTGCCAGCAGCCAAGATAAGCGAAGCTCCTACGAGCAGTACTTC
15	TRBJ2-2	.	TRBD1	TRBV2	CASSPDRGVNGELFF	TGTGCCAGCAGTCCAGACAGGGGTGTGAACGGGGAGCTGTTTTTT